The source of this T cell receptor (beta chain) is a study of blood T cell repertoires in COVID-19. A few counts support this clone. Generated by immunoSEQ multiplex PCR, the TCRdb table keeps only in-frame clones and is missing some. There are over 150,000 clones in the sample; about 80% occur only once, and approximately 7.2% lies in the top ten. Trimming at V came to 4 bases and at J to 3 bases, leaving 4 bases not matched to a gene. The length of the CDR3 is 16 residues. Per the germline V gene, CDR1 is SGHAT and CDR2 is FQNNGV. The sequenced sample consisted of peripheral blood. The origin of this receptor is a human donor with acute or convalescent COVID-19. The donor label of this sample is uncertain. This chain joins TRBV11-2 and TRBJ2-3; 13 bases fit TRBD2. The CDR3 region has the DNA TGTGCCAGCAGCTACCTGACTAGCGGGAGGACAGATACGCAGTATTTT. Residues: CASSYLTSGRTDTQYF.